This T cell receptor (beta chain) was identified in a study of CD8 T cells in ankylosing spondylitis. This clonotype has at least ten counts. Its antigen is unidentified. As the method for making TCR beta libraries, quantitative 5'-RACE with molecular barcodes was used. TCRdb processed the 5' RACE reads anew with MiXCR; each CDR3 protein has one entry. The sample has roughly 230,000 distinct CDR3 sequences, around 8% seen once. Study-level results: Both synovial fluid and blood in reactive arthritis had previously been reported to carry some motif variants. Matched ankylosing spondylitis synovial fluid reportedly contained a significantly enriched population of disease-linked clones.

What was sequenced was blood, either unsorted or a sorted T cell fraction (not recorded which). The origin of this receptor is a female donor with ankylosing spondylitis or in good health (not recorded which).

The CDR3 bases are TGTGCCAGCACCTTAGCGGGGCCGGAGGATACGCAGTATTTT. Amino acid sequence: CASTLAGPEDTQYF. V is TRBV12-3 or TRBV12-4 and J is TRBJ2-3, with 8 positions matching TRBD2. This CDR3 has 14 amino acids. V lost 7 bases and J lost 6; bases outside the gene matches: 9.